This T cell receptor beta chain was sequenced for a study of T cells in Graves' hyperthyroidism and ophthalmopathy. The CDR3 length is 14 residues. Germline CDR1 and CDR2: SGHAT and FQNNGV. The ends lost 4 bases at V and 6 bases at J; junction bases unmatched: 6. Amplification of TCR beta CDR3 regions used RNA as the template. Carried out on the TCR CDR3, a first-round RT-PCR used the HTBI primer set. Via MiXCR, TCRdb re-called the multiplex PCR reads, giving one row per CDR3 protein. Of 200,000 to 250,000 distinct CDR3 sequences listed, 15% to 20% are singletons. The chain carries TRBV11-2 and TRBJ1-3, with 7 nucleotides matching TRBD1. The sample comprised blood. This receptor was taken from a man aged 45-65 years with Graves' hyperthyroidism. The chain's CDR3 is CASSYRGNVNTIYF. As DNA, the CDR3 is TGTGCCAGCAGCTACAGGGGAAACGTAAACACCATATATTTT.